This T cell receptor (beta chain) was captured by sequencing in a study of cytomegalovirus exposure and HLA in healthy donors. Across the whole study: The platform used for the 95 to 150 validation repertoires matched that of the approximately 640 first-cohort repertoires, a later analysis reported.

Per the germline V gene, CDR1 is MNHNS and CDR2 is SASEGT. V was cut by 4 bases and J by 2 bases, with 18 bases left in between. CDR3 length equals 16 residues. Worth noting for this clone: Its specificity is unknown.

Findings and caveats of the study: Cytomegalovirus status was reportedly diagnosed by the classifier with high specificity and sensitivity. The listing of 150 to 200 TCR beta chains classed them as cytomegalovirus-associated.

TCRdb keeps only in-frame clones here, not all; method: immunoSEQ multiplex PCR. The table lists more than 140,000 clones, 85% to 90% of them singletons. This clonotype originated in a woman between 18 and 29 years old in good health and CMV-seropositive. Input material: PBMCs. V and J are TRBV6-1 and TRBJ2-7; D may be TRBD2 (7 bases). CDR3 amino acids: CASSAEGGRGTYEQYF. CDR3 nucleotides: TGTGCCAGCAGTGCCGAGGGGGGGCGAGGAACCTACGAGCAGTACTTC.